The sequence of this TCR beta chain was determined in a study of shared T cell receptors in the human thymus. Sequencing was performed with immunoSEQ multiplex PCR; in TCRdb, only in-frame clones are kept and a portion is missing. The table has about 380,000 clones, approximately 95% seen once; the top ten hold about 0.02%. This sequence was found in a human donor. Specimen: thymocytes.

CDR3 nucleotide sequence: TGTGCCACCAGCAGCCCGGCTAGAAAACCGTTCTTC. Translating it yields CATSSPARKPFF. The rearrangement uses TRBV15 and TRBJ2-1; D is uncertain. The CDR3 is 12 amino acids. Germline V gene sequence: CDR1 LNHNV, CDR2 YYDKDF (reference sequence). Trimming took 3 bases from V and 15 from J, leaving 15 bases between them.